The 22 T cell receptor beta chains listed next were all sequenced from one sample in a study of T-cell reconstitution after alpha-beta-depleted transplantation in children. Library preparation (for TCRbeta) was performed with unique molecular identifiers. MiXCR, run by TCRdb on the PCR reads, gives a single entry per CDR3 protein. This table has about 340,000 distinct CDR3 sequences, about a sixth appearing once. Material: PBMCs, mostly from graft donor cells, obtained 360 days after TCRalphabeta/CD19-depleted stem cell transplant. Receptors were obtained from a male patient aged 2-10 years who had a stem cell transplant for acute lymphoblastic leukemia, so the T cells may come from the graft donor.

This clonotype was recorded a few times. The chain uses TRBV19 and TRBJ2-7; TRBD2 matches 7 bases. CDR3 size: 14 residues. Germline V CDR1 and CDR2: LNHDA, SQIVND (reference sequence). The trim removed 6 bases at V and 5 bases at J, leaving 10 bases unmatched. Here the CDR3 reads CASRPLGGDDEQYF. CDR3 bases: TGTGCCAGTAGACCCCTTGGGGGGGATGACGAGCAGTACTTC.

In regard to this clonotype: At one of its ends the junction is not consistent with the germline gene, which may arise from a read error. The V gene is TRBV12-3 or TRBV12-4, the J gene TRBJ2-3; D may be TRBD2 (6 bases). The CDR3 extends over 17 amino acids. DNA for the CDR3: TGTGCCAGCAGTCCCCCCCGGGACTCCGAAAGCACAGATAGGCAGTATTTT. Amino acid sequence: CASSPPRDSESTDRQYF.

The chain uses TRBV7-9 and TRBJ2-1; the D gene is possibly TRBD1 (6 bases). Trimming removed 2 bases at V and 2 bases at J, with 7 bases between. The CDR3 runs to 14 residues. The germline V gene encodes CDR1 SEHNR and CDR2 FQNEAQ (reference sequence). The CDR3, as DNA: TGTGCCAGCAGCTTAAGACAGGCCTACAATGAGCAGTTCTTC. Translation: CASSLRQAYNEQFF.

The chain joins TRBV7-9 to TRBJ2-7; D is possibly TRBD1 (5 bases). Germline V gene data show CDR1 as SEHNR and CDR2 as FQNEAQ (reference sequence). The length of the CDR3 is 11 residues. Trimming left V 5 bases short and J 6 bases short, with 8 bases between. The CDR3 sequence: CASSGAGEQYF. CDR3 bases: TGTGCCAGCAGCGGGGCCGGCGAGCAGTACTTC.

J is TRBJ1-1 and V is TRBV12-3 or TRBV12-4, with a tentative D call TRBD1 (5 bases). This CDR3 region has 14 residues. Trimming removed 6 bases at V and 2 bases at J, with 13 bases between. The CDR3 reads CASSPGGVNTEAFF. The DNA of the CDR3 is TGTGCCAGCAGCCCAGGAGGGGTAAACACTGAAGCTTTCTTT.

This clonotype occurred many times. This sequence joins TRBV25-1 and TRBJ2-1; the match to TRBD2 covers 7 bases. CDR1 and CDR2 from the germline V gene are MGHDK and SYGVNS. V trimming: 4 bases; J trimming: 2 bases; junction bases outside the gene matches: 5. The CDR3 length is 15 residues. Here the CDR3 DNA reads TGTGCCAGCAGTGGGTCTAGCGGCGCCTACAATGAGCAGTTCTTC. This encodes CASSGSSGAYNEQFF.

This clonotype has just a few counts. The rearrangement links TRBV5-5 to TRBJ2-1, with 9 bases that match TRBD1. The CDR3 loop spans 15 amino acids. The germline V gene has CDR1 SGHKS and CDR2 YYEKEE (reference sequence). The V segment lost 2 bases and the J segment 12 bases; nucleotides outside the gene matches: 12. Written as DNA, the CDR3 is TGTGCCAGCAGCTTACAGGGGGCGTTAGTCTCCCGGCAGTTCTTC. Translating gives CASSLQGALVSRQFF.

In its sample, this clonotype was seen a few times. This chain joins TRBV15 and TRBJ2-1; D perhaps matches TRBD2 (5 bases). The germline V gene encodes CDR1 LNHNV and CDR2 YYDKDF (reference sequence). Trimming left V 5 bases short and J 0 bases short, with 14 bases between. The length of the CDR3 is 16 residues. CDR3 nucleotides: TGTGCCACCAGCCGCAGAGAGGGCTACTCCTACAATGAGCAGTTCTTC. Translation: CATSRREGYSYNEQFF.

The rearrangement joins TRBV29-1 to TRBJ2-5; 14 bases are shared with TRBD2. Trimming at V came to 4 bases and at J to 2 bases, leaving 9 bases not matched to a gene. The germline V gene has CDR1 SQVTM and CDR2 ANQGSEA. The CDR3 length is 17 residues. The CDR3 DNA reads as TGCAGCGTTGGGCCGGGACTAGCGGGAGAAAATCAAGAGACCCAGTACTTC. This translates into CSVGPGLAGENQETQYF.

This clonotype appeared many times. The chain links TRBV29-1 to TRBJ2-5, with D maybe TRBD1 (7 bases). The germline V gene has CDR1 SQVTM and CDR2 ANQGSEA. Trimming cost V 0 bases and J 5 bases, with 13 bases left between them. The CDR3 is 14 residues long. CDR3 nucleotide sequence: TGCAGCGTTGAAGATGGGGGGACAGTGGAGACCCAGTACTTC. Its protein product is CSVEDGGTVETQYF.

The CDR3 DNA follows: TGTGCCAGCAGCTTACCCACCGGGACTCCCCACAATGAGCAGTTCTTC. Its protein product is CASSLPTGTPHNEQFF. The chain carries TRBV7-9 and TRBJ2-1; a weak D match, TRBD2 (6 bases). V lost 2 bases and J lost 5, with 16 bases in between. This CDR3 is built from 16 residues. The germline V gene encodes CDR1 SEHNR and CDR2 FQNEAQ (reference sequence).

The CDR3 region is CASSQDLAMLPTDTQYF. The CDR3 coding sequence is TGCGCCAGCAGCCAAGATCTGGCGATGCTTCCAACAGATACGCAGTATTTT. This sequence joins TRBV4-3 and TRBJ2-3, with D unresolved. CDR1 and CDR2 from the germline V gene are LGHNA and YSLEER. This CDR3 has 17 residues. Trimming removed 0 bases from V and 3 bases from J, with 16 bases in between.

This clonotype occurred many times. Here the CDR3 reads CASSPEGWGYEQYF. The DNA of the CDR3 is TGTGCCAGCAGTCCCGAGGGTTGGGGCTACGAGCAGTACTTC. V and J are TRBV28 and TRBJ2-7, with a possible D match to TRBD2 (5 bases). The germline CDR1 and CDR2 sequences are MDHEN and SYDVKM. V was shortened by 5 bases and J by 3 bases, with 14 bases between the two germline ends. This CDR3 is built from 14 residues.

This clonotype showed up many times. The CDR3 DNA sequence: TGTGCCAGCAGTTCCGGGGGAGGTGGAACCCAGTACTTC. Amino acid sequence: CASSSGGGGTQYF. This chain joins TRBV12-3 or TRBV12-4 and TRBJ2-5, with D perhaps TRBD2 (6 bases). The CDR3 sequence is 13 residues long. Trimming removed 4 bases from V and 8 bases from J, with 14 bases in between.

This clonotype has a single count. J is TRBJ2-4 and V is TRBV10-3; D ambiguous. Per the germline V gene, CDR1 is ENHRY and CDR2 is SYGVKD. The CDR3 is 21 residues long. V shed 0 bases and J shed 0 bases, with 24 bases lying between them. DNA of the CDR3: TGTGCCATCAGTGAGTCCCCCTTTGTGAGTAGCCCCCCTGGAGCCAAAAACATTCAGTACTTC. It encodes CAISESPFVSSPPGAKNIQYF.

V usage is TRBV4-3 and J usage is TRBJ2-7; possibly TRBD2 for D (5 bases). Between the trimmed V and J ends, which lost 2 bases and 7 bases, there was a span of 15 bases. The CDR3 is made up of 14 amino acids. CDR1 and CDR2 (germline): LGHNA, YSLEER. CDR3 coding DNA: TGCGCCAGCAGCCAACTAGGAGGAACGGGGGAGCAGTACTTC. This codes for CASSQLGGTGEQYF.

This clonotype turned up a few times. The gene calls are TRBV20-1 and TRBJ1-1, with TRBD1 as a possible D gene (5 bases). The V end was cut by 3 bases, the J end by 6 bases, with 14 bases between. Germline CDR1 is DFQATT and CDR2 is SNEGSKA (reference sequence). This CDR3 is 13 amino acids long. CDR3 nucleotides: TGCAGTGCTAGGGCGTTAGGGGAGGCTGAAGCTTTCTTT. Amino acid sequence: CSARALGEAEAFF.

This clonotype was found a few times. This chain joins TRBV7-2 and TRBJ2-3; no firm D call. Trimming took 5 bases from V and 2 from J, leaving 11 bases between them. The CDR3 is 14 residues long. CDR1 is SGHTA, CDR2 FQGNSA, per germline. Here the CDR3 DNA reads TGTGCCAGCAGCCCTTCTTTCTCCACAGATACGCAGTATTTT. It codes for CASSPSFSTDTQYF.

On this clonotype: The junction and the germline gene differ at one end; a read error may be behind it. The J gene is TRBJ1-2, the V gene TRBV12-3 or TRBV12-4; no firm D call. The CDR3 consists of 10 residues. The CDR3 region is CASSLIGQNF. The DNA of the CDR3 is TGTGCCAGCAGTTTAATAGGGCAGAACTTC.

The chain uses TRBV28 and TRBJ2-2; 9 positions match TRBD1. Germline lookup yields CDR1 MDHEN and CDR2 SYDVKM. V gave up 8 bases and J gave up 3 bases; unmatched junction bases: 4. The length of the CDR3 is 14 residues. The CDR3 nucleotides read TGTGCCAGCGGACAGGGGCCTGACACCGGGGAGCTGTTTTTT. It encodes CASGQGPDTGELFF.

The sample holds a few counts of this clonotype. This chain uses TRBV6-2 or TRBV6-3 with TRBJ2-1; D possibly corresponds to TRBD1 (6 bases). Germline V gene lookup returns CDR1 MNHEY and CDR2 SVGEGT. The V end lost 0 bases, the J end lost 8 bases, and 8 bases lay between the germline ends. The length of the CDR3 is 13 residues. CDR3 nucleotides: TGTGCCAGCAGTTACTCGACAGGTTATGAGCAGTTCTTC. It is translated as CASSYSTGYEQFF.

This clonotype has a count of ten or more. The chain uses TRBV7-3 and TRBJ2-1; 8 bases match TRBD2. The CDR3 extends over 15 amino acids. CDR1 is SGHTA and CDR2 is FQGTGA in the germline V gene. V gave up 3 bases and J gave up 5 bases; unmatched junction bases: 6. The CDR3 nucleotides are TGTGCCAGCAGCTTGAGCCTTAGCGGGGACAATGAGCAGTTCTTC. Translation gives CASSLSLSGDNEQFF.